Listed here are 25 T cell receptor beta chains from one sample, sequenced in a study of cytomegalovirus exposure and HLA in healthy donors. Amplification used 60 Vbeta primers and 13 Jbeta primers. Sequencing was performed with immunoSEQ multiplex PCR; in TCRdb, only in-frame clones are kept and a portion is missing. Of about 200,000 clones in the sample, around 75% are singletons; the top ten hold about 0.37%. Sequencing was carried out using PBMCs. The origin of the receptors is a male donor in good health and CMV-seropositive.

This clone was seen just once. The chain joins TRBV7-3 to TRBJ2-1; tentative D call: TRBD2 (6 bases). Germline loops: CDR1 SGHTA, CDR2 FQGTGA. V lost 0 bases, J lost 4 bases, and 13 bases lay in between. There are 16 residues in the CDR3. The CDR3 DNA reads TGTGCCAGCAGCTTAACACGACTAGTCGGATACAATGAGCAGTTCTTC. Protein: CASSLTRLVGYNEQFF.

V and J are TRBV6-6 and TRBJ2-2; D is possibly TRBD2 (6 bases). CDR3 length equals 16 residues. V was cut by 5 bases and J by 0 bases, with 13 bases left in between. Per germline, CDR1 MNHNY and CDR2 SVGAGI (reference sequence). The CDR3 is CASSAAGPANTGELFF. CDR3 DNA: TGTGCCAGCAGTGCGGCGGGGCCAGCGAACACCGGGGAGCTGTTTTTT.

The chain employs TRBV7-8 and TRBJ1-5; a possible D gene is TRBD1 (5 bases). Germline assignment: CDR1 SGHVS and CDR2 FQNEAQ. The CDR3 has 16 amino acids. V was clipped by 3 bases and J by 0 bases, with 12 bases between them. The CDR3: CASSFGLRDSNQPQHF. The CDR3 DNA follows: TGTGCCAGCAGCTTCGGGCTCAGGGATAGCAATCAGCCCCAGCATTTT.

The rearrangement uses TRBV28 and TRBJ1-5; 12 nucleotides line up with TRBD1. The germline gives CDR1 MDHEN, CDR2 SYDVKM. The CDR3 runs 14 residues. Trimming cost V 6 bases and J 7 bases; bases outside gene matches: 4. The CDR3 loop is CASRGGTGGQPQHF. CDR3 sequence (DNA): TGTGCCAGCAGGGGCGGGACAGGGGGCCAGCCCCAGCATTTT. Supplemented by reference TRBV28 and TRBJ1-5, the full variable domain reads DVKVTQSSRYLVKRTGEKVFLECVQDMDHENMFWYRQDPGLGLRLIYFSYDVKMKEKGDIPEGYSVSREKKERFSLILESASTNQTSMYLCASRGGTGGQPQHFGDGTRLSIL.

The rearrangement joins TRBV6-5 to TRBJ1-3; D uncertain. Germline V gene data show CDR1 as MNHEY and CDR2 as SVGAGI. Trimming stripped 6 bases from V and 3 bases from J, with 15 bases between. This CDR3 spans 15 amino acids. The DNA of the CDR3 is TGTGCCAGCAGCATCCGACGGGATTTTGGAAACACCATATATTTT. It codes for CASSIRRDFGNTIYF.

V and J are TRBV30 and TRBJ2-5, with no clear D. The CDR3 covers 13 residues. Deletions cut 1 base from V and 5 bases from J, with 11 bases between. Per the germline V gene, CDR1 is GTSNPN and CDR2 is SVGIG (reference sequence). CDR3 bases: TGTGCCTGGAGTGGAGGCTTGTGGGAGACCCAGTACTTC. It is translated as CAWSGGLWETQYF.

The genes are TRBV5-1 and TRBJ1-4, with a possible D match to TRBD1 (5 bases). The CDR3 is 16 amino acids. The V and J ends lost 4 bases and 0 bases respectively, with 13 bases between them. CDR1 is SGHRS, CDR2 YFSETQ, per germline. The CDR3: CASSLRGGATNEKLFF. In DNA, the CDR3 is TGCGCCAGCAGCCTCCGGGGGGGTGCAACTAATGAAAAACTGTTTTTT.

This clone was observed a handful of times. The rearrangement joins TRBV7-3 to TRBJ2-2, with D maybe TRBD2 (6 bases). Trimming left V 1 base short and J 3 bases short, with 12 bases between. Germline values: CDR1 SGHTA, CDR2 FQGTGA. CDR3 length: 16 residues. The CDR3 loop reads CASSLMASDHTGELFF. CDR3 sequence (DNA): TGTGCCAGCAGCTTAATGGCTAGCGACCACACCGGGGAGCTGTTTTTT.

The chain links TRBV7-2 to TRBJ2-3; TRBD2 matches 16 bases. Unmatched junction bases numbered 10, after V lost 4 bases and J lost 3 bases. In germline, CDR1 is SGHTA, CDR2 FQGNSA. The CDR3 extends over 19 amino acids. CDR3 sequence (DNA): TGTGCCAGCAGCTATGGGACTAGCGGGAGGGCCGGTGAGACAGATACGCAGTATTTT. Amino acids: CASSYGTSGRAGETDTQYF.

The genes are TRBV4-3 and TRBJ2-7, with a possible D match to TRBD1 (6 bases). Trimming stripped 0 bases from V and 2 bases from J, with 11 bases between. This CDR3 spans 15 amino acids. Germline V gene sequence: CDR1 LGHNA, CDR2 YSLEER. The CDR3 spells CASSQDRDRTYEQYF. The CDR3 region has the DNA TGCGCCAGCAGCCAAGATCGAGACAGGACCTACGAGCAGTACTTC.

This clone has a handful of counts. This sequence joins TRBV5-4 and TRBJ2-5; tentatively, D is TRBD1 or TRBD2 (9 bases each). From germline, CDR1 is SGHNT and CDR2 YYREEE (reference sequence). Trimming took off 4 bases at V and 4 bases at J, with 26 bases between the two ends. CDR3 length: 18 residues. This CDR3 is CASSLGQGGAGGRETQYF. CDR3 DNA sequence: TGTGCCAGCAGCCTGGGACAGGGAGGTGCGGGGGGGCGAGAGACCCAGTACTTC.

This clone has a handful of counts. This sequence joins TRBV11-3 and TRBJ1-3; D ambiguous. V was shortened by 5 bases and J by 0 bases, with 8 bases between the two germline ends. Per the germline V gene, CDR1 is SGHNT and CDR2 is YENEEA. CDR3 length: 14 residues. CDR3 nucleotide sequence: TGTGCCAGCAGCGCGGGGTTCTCTGGAAACACCATATATTTT. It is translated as CASSAGFSGNTIYF.

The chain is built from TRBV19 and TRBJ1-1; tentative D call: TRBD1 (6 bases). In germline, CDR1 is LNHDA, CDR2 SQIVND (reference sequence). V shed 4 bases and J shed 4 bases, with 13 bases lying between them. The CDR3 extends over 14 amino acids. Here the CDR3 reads CASSTGARTTEAFF. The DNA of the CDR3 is TGTGCCAGTAGTACAGGGGCGAGGACCACTGAAGCTTTCTTT.

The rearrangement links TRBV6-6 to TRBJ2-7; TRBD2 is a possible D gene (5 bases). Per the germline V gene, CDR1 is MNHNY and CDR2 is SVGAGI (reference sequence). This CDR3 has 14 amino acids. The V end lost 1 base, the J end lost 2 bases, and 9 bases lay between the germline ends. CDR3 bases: TGTGCCAGCAGTTACTTTGGGAGAACCTACGAGCAGTACTTC. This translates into CASSYFGRTYEQYF.

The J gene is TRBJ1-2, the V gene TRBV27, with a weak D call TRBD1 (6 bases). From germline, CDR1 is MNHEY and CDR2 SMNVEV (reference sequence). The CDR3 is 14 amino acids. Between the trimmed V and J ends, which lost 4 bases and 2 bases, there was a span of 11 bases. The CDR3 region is CASSSWTENYGYTF. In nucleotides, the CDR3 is TGTGCCAGCAGTTCCTGGACAGAGAACTATGGCTACACCTTC.

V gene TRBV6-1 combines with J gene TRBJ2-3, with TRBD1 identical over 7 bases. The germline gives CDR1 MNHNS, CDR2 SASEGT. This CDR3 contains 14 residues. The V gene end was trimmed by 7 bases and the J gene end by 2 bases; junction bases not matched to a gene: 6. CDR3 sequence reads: CASKMTGLTDTQYF. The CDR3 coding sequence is TGTGCCAGCAAAATGACAGGGCTCACAGATACGCAGTATTTT.

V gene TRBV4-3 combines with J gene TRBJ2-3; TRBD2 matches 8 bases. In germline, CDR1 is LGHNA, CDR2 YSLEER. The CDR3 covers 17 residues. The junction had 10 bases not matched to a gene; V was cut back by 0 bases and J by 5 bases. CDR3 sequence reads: CASSQDSPGGLRDTQYF. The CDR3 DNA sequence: TGCGCCAGCAGCCAAGATAGTCCGGGGGGGTTGAGAGATACGCAGTATTTT.

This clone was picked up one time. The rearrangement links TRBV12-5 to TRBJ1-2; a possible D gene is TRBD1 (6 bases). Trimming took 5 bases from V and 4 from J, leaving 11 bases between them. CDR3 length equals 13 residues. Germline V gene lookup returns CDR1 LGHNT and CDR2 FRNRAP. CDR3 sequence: CASGRGQIYGYTF. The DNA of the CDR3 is TGTGCTAGTGGTAGGGGACAAATCTATGGCTACACCTTC.

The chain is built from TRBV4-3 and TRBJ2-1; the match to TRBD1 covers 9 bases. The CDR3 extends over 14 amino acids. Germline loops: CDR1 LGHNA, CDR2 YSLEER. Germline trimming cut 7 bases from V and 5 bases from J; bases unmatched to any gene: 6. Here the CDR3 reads CASTSGTGHNEQFF. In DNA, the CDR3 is TGCGCCAGCACCTCAGGGACAGGGCACAATGAGCAGTTCTTC.

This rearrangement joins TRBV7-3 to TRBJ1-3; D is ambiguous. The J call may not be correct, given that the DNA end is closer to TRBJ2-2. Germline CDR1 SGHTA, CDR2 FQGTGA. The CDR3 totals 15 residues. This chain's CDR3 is CASSSTNANTGELFF. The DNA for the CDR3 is TGTGCCAGCAGCTCGACAAACGCGAACACCGGGGAGCTGTTTTTT.

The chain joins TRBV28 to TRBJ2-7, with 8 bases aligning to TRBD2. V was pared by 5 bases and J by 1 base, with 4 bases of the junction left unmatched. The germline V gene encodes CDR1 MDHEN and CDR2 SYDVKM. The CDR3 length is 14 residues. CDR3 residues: CASSELADSYEQYF. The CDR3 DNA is TGTGCCAGCAGTGAACTAGCGGATTCCTACGAGCAGTACTTC.

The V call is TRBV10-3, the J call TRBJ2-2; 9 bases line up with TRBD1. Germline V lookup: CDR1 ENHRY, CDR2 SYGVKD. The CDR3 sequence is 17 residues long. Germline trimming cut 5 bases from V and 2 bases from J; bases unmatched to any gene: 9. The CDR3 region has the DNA TGTGCCATCAGTCGACCGGACAGGGGATTAAACACCGGGGAGCTGTTTTTT. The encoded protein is CAISRPDRGLNTGELFF.

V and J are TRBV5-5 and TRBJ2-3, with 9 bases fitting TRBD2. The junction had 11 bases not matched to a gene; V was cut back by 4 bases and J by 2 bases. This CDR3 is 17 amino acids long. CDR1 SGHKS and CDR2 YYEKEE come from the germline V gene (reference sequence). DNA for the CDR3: TGTGCCAGCAGCCTAGATAAAGCGGGGGGACTCACAGATACGCAGTATTTT. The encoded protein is CASSLDKAGGLTDTQYF.

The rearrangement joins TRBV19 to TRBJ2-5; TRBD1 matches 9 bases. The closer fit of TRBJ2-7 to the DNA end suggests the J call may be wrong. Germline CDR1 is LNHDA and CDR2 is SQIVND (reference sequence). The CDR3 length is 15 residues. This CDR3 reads CASSVPTGGKIEQYF. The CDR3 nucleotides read TGTGCCAGTAGTGTTCCGACAGGGGGGAAGATCGAGCAGTACTTC.

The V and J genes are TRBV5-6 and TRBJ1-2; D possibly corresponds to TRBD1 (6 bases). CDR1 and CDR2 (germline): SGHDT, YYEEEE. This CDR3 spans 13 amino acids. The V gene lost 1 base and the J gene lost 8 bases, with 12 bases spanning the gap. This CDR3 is CASSLPGAGGYTF. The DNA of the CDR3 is TGTGCCAGCAGCTTGCCAGGGGCTGGGGGCTACACCTTC.